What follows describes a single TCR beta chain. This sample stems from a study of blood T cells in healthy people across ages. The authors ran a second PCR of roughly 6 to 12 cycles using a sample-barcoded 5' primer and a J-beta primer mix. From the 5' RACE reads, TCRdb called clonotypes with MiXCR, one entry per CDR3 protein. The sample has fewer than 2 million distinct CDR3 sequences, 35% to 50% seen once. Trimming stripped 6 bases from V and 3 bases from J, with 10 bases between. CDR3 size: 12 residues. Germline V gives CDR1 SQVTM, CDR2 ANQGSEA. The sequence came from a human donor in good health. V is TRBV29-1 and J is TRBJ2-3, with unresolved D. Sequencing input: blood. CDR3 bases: TGCAGCGTCGTCGCGCGGACAGATACGCAGTATTTT. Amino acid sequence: CSVVARTDTQYF.